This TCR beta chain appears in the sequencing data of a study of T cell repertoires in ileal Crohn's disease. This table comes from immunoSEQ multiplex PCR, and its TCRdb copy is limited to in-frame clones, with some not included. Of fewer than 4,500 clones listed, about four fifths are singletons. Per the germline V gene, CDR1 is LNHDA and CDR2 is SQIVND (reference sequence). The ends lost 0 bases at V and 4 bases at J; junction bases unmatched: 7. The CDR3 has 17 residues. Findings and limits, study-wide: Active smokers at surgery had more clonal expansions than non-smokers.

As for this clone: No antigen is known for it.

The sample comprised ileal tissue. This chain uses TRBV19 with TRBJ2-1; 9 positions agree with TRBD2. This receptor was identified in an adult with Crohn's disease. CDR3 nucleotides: TGTGCCAGTAGTATAGATTACGCTAGCGGGGCTTACAATGAGCAGTTCTTC. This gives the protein CASSIDYASGAYNEQFF.